The TCR beta chain under discussion was sequenced for a study of T cell responses to AZD1222 COVID-19 vaccine (dated by TCRdb to about 2021). Turning to the overall study: AZD1222 recipients given second doses at about 4 weeks or at about 12 weeks were pooled, since spike-specific TCR depth and breadth were not found to differ between the two schedules. Trial participants were enrolled into age subgroups of 18-55, 56-69 and 70-plus years, which contained roughly 150, 30 and 60 TCR-sequenced participants, respectively. A total of 233 trial participants underwent TCR sequencing, of whom about 200 had received two doses of AZD1222 and 26 had received two doses of the MenACWY control vaccine.

This clone occurred once. It has no known antigen specificity. Base qualities were left out, and no much larger clone turns up one base away. From its cysteine to its phenylalanine, the CDR3 spans 19 amino acids. Kept here is only the CDR3 DNA, which spans 57 bases and is read in frame from base 1. Via the germline V gene (reference sequence), CDR1 is LNHDA and CDR2 SQIVND. Relative to germline, V is missing 6 bases and J is missing 4 bases, with 12 bases of the junction outside any gene match. Broad study findings and their caveats: Nearly half of unique spike-specific TCRs reportedly recognized epitopes outside regions mutated in the B.1.351 and B.1.1.7 variants. The 56-69-year group was small, and its depth increase did not reach significance, likely because of low power. Most participants were white British and females outnumbered males, and the authors suggested that clonal diversity may have been underestimated. Because no day 14 peak-response samples were available, repertoires were characterized only after the peak T cell response. The whole spike protein was spanned by vaccine-associated CD4 TCRs, and dominant responses were seen in regions 160-218 and 743-854. Spike-specific TCR breadth and depth rose significantly after two AZD1222 doses compared with day 0 and with MenACWY recipients. Conclusions about previously exposed vaccinees are limited, since just a handful of AZD1222 recipients were seropositive for SARS-CoV-2 at baseline.

The sample's time point label is to be understood as: baseline before first vaccination. Vaccinee samples were obtained from the UK trials COV001 and COV002, which included a single-blind randomized controlled phase 2/3 trial of AZD1222 (ChAdOx1 nCoV-19) in healthy adults. Trial participant PBMC samples were collected at day 0 and day 28 after the second dose for TCRbeta chain sequencing. The CDR3 regions of human TCRbeta chains were subjected to immunosequencing. The study's processing was this. TCRs in the repertoires were matched against a reference library of SARS-CoV-2-specific TCRs that had been generated with the MIRA antigen-specificity platform. Breadth was defined as the fraction of unique TCRs that were SARS-CoV-2-associated. Depth was defined as the fraction of total T cells that were SARS-CoV-2-associated. Each spike-specific TCR was assigned to its reactive spike region and to a CD4 or CD8 class using the MIRA data. Log10-transformed breadth and depth values were compared by one-way ANOVA with Sidak's multiple comparisons tests. TCRdb stores this immuneACCESS table with in-frame sequences only. Part of the clones is absent; in the studies checked, under half of the shortfall reflects unresolved V genes, and no reason is known for the rest. The V and J calls and the clone size are those of that table, but D and trimming were determined from the DNA. A total of roughly 78,000 clones appear in this sample, 80% to 85% of them only once. The top ten clonotypes cover 2.9% of the sample.

The chain joins TRBV19 to TRBJ2-1, with TRBD2 matching 16 junction bases. The TCR was taken from an adult in good health. The sample in question was peripheral blood, obtained on day 0 of AZD1222 vaccination. The DNA sequence is as follows: TGTGCCAGTAGCCCTCCGGGACTAGCGGGAGGGGGGGGTTACAATGAGCAGTTCTTC. Its translation is CASSPPGLAGGGGYNEQFF.